Listed here is a single T cell receptor beta chain. This clonotype was recorded at least ten times. It has no known antigen specificity. No much larger clone is present one base from it, and per-base qualities are unavailable. This sample was taken from a study of HIV-infected patients and healthy controls (dated by TCRdb to between 2013 and 2015). The CDR3 runs 13 amino acids, cysteine and phenylalanine included. Only the CDR3 DNA stays, 39 bases, in frame from base 1. V drops 2 bases and J drops 4 bases, leaving 6 bases in between. Based on the germline V gene, the CDR1 and CDR2 sequences are MNHEY and SVGAGI. Libraries came from 5' RACE. Sequencing was carried out with an Illumina MiSeq. TCRdb reprocessing: public reads trimmed at Q25 with fastp, clones called with MiXCR, in-frame beta chains kept. A single entry per CDR3 protein holds the most common genes and DNA from its merged rows. The sample table contains 50,000 to 80,000 distinct CDR3 sequences; only one count was recorded for 19% of them. The ten largest clones capture approximately 1.5% of the sample.

The chain couples TRBV6-5 to TRBJ2-1; the D gene remains uncertain. This clonotype originated in a human donor in good health. The sequencing input was CD4+ T cells from blood. In nucleotide form, the sequence is TGTGCCAGCAGTTACGGAAGGTACAATGAGCAGTTCTTC. This encodes CASSYGRYNEQFF.